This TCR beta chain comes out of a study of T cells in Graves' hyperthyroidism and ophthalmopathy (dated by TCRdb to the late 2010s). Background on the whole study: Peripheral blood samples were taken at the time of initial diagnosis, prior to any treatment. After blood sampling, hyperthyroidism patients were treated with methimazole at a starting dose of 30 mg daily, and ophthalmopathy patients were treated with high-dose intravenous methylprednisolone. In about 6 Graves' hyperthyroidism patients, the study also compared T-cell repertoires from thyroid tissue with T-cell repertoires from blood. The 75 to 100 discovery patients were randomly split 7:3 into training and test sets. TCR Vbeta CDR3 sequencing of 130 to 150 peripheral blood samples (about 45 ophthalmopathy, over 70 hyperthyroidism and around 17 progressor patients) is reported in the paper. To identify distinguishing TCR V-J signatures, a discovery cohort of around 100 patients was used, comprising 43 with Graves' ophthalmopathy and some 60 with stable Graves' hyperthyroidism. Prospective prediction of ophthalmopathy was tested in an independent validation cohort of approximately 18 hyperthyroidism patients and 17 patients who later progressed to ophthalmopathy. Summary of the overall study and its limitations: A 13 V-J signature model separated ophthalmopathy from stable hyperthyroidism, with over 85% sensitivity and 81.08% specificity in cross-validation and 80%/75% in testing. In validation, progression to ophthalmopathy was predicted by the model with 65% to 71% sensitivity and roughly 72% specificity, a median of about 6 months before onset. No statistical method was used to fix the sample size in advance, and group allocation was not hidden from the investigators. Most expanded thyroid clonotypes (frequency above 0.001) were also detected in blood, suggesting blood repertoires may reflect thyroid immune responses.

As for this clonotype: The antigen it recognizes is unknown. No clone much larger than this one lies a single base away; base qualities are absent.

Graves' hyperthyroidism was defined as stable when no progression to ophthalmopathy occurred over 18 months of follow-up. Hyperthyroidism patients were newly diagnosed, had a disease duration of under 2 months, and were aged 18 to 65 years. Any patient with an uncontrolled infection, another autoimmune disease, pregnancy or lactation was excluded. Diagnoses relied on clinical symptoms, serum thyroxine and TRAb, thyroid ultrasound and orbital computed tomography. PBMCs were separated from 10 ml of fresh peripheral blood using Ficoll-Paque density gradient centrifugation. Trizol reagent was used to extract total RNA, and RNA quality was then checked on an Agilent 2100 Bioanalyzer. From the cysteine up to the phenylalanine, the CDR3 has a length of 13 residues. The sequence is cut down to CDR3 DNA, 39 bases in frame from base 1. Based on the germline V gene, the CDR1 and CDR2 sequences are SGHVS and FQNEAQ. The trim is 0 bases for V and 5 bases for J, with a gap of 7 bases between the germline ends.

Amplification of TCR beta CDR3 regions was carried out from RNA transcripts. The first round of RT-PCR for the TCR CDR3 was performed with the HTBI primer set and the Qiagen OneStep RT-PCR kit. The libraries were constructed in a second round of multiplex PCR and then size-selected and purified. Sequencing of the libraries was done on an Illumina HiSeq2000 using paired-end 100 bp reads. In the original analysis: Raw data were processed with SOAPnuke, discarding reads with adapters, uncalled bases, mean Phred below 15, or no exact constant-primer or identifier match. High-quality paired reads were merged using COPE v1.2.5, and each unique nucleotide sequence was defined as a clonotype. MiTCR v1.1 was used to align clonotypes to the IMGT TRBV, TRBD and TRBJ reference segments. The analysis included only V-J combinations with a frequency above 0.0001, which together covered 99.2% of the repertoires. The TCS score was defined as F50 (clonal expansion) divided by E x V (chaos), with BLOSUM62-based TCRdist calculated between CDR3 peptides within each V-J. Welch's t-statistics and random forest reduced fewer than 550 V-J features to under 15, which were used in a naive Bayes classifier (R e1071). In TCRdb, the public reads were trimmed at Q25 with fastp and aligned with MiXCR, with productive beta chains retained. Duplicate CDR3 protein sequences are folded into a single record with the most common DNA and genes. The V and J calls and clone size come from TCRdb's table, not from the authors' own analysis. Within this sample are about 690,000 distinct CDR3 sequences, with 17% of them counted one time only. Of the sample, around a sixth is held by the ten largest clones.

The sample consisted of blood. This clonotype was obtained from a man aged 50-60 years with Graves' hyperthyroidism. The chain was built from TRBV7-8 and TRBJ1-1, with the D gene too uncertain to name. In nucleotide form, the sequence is TGTGCCAGCAGCTTAGCGCGAGTAACTGAAGCTTTCTTT. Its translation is CASSLARVTEAFF.